The rows below give T cell receptor beta chains drawn from one sample of a study of PD-L1 blockade in urothelial cancer. The table came from immunoSEQ multiplex PCR; TCRdb's copy has only in-frame clones and leaves some out. The sample shows 45,000 to 50,000 clones, less than 85% of them seen only once. Sequences were derived from PBMCs, sampled around atezolizumab (anti-PD-L1) treatment. Source of these receptors: a man in his 70s with urothelial cancer. Each CDR3 is given with its conserved first and last residue. D genes are given only for firm matches. Only some rows state a clone size, as once, few, many or a class for expanded clones.

TRBD2 | TRBJ2-2 | NA | TRBV7-2 | CASSRLAGGWAGELFF | TGTGCCAGCAGCCGCCTAGCGGGAGGATGGGCCGGGGAGCTGTTTTTT
NA | TRBJ2-7 | NA | TRBV19 | CASSTDTNSYEQYF | TGTGCCAGTAGTACTGACACGAATTCCTACGAGCAGTACTTC
NA | TRBJ2-5 | NA | TRBV5-4 | CASRMQGGETQYF | TGTGCCAGCAGGATGCAGGGAGGAGAGACCCAGTACTTC
TRBD2 | TRBJ2-1 | NA | TRBV5-6 | CASSKYTGGSYNEQFF | TGTGCCAGCAGCAAATACACGGGGGGGTCCTACAATGAGCAGTTCTTC
NA | TRBJ2-1 | NA | TRBV27 | CASSLRAFPYNEQFF | TGTGCCAGCAGTTTGAGGGCTTTTCCCTACAATGAGCAGTTCTTC
TRBD1 | TRBJ1-2 | NA | TRBV10-3 | CAISEEQGNGYTF | TGTGCCATCAGTGAAGAACAGGGGAATGGCTACACCTTC
NA | TRBJ1-5 | few | TRBV11-2 | CASSLGLGQPQHF | TGTGCCAGCAGCTTAGGGTTGGGCCAGCCCCAGCATTTT
TRBD1 | TRBJ2-7 | NA | TRBV5-1 | CASSLGQGAEQYF | TGCGCCAGCAGTTTAGGACAGGGGGCCGAGCAGTACTTC
NA | TRBJ1-2 | NA | TRBV27 | CASIDANYGYTF | TGTGCCAGCATAGATGCTAACTATGGCTACACCTTC
NA | TRBJ2-7 | NA | TRBV7-8 | CASSLAAGLEQYF | TGTGCCAGCAGCTTAGCTGCGGGGCTCGAGCAGTACTTC